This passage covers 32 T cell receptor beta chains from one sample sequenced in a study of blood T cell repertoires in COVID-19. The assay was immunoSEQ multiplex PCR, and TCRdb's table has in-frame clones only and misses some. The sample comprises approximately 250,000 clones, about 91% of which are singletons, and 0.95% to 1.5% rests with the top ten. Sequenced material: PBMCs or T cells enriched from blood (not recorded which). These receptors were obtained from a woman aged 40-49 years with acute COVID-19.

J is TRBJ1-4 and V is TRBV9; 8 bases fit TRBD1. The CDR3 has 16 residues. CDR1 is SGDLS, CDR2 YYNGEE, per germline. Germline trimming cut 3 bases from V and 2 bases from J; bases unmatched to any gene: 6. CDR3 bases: TGTGCCAGCAGCGCGCGGACAGGGTACACTAATGAAAAACTGTTTTTT. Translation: CASSARTGYTNEKLFF.

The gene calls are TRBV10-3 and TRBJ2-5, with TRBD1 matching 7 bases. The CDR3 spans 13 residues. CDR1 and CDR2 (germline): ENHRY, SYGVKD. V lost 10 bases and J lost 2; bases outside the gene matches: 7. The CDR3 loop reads CATSDREQETQYF. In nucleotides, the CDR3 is TGTGCCACCAGCGACAGGGAGCAAGAGACCCAGTACTTC.

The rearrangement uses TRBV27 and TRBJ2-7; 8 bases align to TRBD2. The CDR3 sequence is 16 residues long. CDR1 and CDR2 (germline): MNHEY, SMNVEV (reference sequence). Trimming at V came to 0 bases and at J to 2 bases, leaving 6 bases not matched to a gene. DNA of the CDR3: TGTGCCAGCAGTTTATCGTCGGGACTAGGGACCTACGAGCAGTACTTC. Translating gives CASSLSSGLGTYEQYF.

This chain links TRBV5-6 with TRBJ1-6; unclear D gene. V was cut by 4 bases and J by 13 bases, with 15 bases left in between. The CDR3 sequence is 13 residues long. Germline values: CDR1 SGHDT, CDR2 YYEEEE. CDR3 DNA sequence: TGTGCCAGCAGCGTTACAATCCCCGGGCCCCTCCACTTT. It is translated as CASSVTIPGPLHF. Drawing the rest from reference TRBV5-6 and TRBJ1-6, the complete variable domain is DAGVTQSPTHLIKTRGQQVTLRCSPKSGHDTVSWYQQALGQGPQFIFQYYEEEERQRGNFPDRFSGHQFPNYSSELNVNALLLGDSALYLCASSVTIPGPLHFGNGTRLTVT.

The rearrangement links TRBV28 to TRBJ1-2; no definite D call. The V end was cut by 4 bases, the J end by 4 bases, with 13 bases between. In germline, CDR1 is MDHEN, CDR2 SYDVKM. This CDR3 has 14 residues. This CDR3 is CASSSPAAPYGYTF. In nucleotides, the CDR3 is TGTGCCAGCAGTTCACCCGCGGCCCCCTATGGCTACACCTTC.

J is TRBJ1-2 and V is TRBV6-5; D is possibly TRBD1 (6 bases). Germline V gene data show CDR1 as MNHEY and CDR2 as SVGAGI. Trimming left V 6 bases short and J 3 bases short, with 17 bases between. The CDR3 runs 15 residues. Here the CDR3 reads CASRGGGAWDYGYTF. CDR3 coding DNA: TGTGCCAGCAGAGGCGGGGGGGCGTGGGACTATGGCTACACCTTC.

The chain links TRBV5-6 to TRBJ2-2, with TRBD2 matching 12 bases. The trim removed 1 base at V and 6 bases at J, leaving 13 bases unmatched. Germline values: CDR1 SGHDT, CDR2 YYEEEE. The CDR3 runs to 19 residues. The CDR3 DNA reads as TGTGCCAGCAGCTTGACCGCGGGAGCTAGCGGGAGGGCCCCCGGGGAGCTGTTTTTT. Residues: CASSLTAGASGRAPGELFF.

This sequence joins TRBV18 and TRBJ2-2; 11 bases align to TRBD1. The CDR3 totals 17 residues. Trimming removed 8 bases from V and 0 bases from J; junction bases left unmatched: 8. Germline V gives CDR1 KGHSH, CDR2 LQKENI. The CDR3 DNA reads TGTGCCAGCCGACGGACAGGGGGCTTCGCGAACACCGGGGAGCTGTTTTTT. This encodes CASRRTGGFANTGELFF.

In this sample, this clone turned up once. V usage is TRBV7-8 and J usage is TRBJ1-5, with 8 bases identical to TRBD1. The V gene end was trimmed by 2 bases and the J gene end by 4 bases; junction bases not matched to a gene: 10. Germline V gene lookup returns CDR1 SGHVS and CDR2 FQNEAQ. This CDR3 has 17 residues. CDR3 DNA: TGTGCCAGCAGCTTAACGCGGACAGGGTGGGGAAATCAGCCCCAGCATTTT. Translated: CASSLTRTGWGNQPQHF.

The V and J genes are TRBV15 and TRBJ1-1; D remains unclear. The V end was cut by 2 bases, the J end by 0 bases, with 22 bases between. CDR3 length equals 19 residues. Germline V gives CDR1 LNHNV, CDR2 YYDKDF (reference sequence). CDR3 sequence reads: CATSRSGDIRRVMNTEAFF. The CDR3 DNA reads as TGTGCCACCAGCAGATCCGGCGACATACGACGAGTCATGAACACTGAAGCTTTCTTT.

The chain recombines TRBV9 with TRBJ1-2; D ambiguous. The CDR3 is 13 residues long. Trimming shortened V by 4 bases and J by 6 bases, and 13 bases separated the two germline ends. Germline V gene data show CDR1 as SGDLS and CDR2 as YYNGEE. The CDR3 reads CASSPSMVNGYTF. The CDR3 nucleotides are TGTGCCAGCAGCCCGAGTATGGTAAATGGCTACACCTTC.

The CDR3 here is CASSLVGGAGNTIYF. The DNA of the CDR3 is TGTGCCAGCAGCTTAGTTGGGGGCGCCGGAAACACCATATATTTT. The chain links TRBV7-9 to TRBJ1-3; tentatively, D is TRBD1 (6 bases). The V gene's germline CDR1 is SEHNR and CDR2 FQNEAQ (reference sequence). This CDR3 contains 15 residues. Trimming stripped 1 base from V and 4 bases from J, with 11 bases between.

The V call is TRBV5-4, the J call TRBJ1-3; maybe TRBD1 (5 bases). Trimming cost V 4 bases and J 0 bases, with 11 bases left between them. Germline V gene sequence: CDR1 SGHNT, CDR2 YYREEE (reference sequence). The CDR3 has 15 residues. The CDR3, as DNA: TGTGCCAGCAGCCAAGACAGAGACTCTGGAAACACCATATATTTT. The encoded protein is CASSQDRDSGNTIYF. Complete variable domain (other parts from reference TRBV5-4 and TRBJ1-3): ETGVTQSPTHLIKTRGQQVTLRCSSQSGHNTVSWYQQALGQGPQFIFQYYREEENGRGNFPPRFSGLQFPNYSSELNVNALELDDSALYLCASSQDRDSGNTIYFGEGSWLTVV.

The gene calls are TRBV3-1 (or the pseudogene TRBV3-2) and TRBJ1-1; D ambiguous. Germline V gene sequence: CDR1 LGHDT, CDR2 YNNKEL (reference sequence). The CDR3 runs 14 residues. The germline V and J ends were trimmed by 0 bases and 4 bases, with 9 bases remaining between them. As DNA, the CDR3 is TGTGCCAGCAGCCAAGACCGGTTCGGCACTGAAGCTTTCTTT. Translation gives CASSQDRFGTEAFF.

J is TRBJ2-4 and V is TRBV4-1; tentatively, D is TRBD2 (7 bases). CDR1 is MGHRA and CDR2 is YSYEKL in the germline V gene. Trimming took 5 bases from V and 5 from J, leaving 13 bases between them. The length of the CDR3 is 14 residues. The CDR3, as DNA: TGCGCCAGCAGCGTACAGGGAGGGGAAAACATTCAGTACTTC. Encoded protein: CASSVQGGENIQYF.

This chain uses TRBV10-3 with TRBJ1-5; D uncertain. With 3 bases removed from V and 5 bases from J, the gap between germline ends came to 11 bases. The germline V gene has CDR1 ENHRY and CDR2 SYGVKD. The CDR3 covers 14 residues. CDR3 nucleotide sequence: TGTGCCATCAGTGATCTGGGAGGAGATCAGCCCCAGCATTTT. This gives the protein CAISDLGGDQPQHF.

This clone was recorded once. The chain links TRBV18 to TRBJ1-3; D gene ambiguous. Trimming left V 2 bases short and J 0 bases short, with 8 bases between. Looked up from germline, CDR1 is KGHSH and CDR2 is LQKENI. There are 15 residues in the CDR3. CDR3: CASSPVYSSGNTIYF. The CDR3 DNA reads TGTGCCAGCTCACCAGTATACAGCTCTGGAAACACCATATATTTT.

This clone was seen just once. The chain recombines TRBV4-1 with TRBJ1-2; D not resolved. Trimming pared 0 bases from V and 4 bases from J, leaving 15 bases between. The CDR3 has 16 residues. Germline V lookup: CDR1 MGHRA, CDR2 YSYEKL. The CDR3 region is CASSQELAAVVYGYTF. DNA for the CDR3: TGCGCCAGCAGCCAAGAACTGGCGGCGGTGGTCTATGGCTACACCTTC.

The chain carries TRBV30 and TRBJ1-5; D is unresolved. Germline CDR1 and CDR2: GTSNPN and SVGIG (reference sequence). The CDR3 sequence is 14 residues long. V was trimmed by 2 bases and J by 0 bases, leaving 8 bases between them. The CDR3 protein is CAWSRVDSNQPQHF. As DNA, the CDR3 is TGTGCCTGGAGTCGGGTGGATAGCAATCAGCCCCAGCATTTT.

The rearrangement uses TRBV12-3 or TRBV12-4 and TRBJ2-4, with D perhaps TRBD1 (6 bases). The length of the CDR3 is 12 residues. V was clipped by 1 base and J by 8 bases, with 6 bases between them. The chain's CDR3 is CASSLEGDIQYF. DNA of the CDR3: TGTGCCAGCAGTTTAGAGGGGGACATTCAGTACTTC.

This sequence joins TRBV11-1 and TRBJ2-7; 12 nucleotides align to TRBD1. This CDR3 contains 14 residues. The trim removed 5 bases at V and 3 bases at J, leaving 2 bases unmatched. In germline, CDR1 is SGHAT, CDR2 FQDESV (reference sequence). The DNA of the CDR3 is TGTGCCAGCAGCGGGGACAGGGGGCACTACGAGCAGTACTTC. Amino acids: CASSGDRGHYEQYF.

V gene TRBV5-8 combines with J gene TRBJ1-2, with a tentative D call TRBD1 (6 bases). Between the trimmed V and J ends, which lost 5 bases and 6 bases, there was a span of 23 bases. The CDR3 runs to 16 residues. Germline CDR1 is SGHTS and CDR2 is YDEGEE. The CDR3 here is CASRRIQGRVSDGYTF. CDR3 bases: TGTGCCAGCAGGAGAATACAGGGTAGAGTTAGCGATGGCTACACCTTC.

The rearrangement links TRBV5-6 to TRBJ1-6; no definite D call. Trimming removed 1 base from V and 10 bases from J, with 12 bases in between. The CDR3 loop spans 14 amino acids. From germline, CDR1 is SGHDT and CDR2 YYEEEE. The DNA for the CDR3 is TGTGCCAGCAGCTTGTTGAGTCCCTTATCACCCCTCCACTTT. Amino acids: CASSLLSPLSPLHF. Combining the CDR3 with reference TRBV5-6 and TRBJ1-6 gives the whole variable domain DAGVTQSPTHLIKTRGQQVTLRCSPKSGHDTVSWYQQALGQGPQFIFQYYEEEERQRGNFPDRFSGHQFPNYSSELNVNALLLGDSALYLCASSLLSPLSPLHFGNGTRLTVT.

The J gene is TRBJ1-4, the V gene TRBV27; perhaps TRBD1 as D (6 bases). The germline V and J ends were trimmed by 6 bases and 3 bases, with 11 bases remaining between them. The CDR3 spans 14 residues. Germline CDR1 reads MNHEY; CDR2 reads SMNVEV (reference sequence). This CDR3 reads CASSQQGSNEKLFF. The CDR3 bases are TGTGCCAGCAGCCAACAGGGTTCTAATGAAAAACTGTTTTTT.

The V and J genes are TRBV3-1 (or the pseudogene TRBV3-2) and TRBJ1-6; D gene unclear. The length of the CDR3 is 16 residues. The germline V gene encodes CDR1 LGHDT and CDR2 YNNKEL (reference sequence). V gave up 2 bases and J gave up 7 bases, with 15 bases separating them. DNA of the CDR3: TGTGCCAGCAGCCAAAGACGGGCAGGCGGGAATTCACCCCTCCACTTT. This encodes CASSQRRAGGNSPLHF.

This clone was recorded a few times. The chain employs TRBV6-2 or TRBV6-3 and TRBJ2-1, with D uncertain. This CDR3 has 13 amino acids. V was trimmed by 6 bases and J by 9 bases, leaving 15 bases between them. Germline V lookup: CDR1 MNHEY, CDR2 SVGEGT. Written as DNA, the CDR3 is TGTGCCAGCAGCTCCCTACCCTACGGTGAGCAGTTCTTC. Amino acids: CASSSLPYGEQFF.

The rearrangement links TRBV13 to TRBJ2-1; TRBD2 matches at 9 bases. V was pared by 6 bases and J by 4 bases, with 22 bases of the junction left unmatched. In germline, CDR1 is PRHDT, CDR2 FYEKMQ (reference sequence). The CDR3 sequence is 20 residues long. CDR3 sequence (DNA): TGTGCCAGCAGAGAGGGGAGCCCGGGACTAGCCCAGCCTTTATACAATGAGCAGTTCTTC. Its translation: CASREGSPGLAQPLYNEQFF.

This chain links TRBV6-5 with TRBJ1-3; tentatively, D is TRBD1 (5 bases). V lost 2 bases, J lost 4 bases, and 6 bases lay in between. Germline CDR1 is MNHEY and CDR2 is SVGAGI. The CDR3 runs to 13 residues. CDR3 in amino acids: CASSYRTGNTIYF. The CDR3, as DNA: TGTGCCAGCAGTTACAGGACAGGAAACACCATATATTTT.

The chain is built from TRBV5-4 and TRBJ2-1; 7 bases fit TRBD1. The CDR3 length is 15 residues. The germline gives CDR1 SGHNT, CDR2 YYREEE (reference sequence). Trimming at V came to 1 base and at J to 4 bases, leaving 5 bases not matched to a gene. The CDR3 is CASSLRQGPYNEQFF. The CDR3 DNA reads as TGTGCCAGCAGCTTGAGACAGGGACCTTACAATGAGCAGTTCTTC.

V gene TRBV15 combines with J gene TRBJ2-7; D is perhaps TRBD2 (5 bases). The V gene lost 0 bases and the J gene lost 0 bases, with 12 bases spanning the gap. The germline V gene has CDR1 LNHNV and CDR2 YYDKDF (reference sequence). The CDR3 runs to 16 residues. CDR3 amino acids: CATSRELVSSSYEQYF. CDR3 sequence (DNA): TGTGCCACCAGCAGAGAACTAGTTTCAAGCTCCTACGAGCAGTACTTC.

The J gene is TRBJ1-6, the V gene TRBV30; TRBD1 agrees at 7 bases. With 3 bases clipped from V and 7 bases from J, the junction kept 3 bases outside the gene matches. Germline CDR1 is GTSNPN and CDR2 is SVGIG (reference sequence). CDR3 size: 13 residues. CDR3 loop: CAWSGTVNSPLHF. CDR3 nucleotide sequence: TGTGCCTGGAGCGGGACAGTCAATTCACCCCTCCACTTT. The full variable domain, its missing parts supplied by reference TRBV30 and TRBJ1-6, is SQTIHQWPATLVQPVGSPLSLECTVEGTSNPNLYWYRQAAGRGLQLLFYSVGIGQISSEVPQNLSASRPQDRQFILSSKKLLLSDSGFYLCAWSGTVNSPLHFGNGTRLTVT.

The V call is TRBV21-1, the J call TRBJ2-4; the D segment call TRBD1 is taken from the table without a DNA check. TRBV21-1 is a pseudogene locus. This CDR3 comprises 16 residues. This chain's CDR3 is CASSADTRAGENIQYF. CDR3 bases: TGTGCCAGCAGCGCCGACACACGGGCAGGGGAAAACATTCAGTACTTC.